This T cell receptor beta chain came from a study of shared clonotypes between healthy human individuals. Sequencing was performed with immunoSEQ multiplex PCR; in TCRdb, only in-frame clones are kept and a portion is missing. This sample has 1.4 million to 1.5 million clones, with 96% found just once. Subsets obtained from CD4+ cells comprised CD45RA+ naive and CD45RA-negative memory cells. The germline gives CDR1 ENHRY, CDR2 SYGVKD. CDR3 size: 17 residues. V was pared by 4 bases and J by 0 bases, with 18 bases between. This chain links TRBV10-3 with TRBJ1-2; D uncertain. This TCR derives from a man between 25 and 39 years old in good health. Sequenced material: naive CD4+ T cells sorted from blood. The subset here: CD45RA+ positively selected. In nucleotides, the CDR3 is TGTGCCATCAGTGTTCCTCCCGGGAGAACAACTAACTATGGCTACACCTTC. Translating gives CAISVPPGRTTNYGYTF.